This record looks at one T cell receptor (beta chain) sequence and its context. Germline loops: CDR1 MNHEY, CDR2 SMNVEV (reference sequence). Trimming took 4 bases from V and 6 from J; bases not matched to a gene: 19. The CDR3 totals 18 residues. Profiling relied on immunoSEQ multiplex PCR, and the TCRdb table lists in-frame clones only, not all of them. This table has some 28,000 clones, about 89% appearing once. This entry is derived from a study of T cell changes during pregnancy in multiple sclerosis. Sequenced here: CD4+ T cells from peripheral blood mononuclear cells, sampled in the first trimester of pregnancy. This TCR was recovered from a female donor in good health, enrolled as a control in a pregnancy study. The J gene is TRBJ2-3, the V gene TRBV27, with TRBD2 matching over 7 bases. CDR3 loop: CASSSRLSGRARWDTQYF. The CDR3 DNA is TGTGCCAGCAGTTCCCGCTTGAGTGGGAGGGCCAGGTGGGATACGCAGTATTTT.